Below, one T cell receptor beta chain is given with its context. What this receptor recognizes is not known. One base away there is no much larger clone; base qualities are not given. This specimen comes from a study of blood T cell repertoires in COVID-19 (dated by TCRdb to 2020 to 2022). Context from the whole study: Collaborator samples came from the United States, Italy and Spain and covered acute and convalescent phases of COVID-19. The repertoires were made available in a free public database intended to serve as a resource for research on the immune response to SARS-CoV-2. The prospective study material was composed of cDNA or gDNA derived from T cells, B-cell-depleted T cells, or PBMCs. Deeply sampled blood TCRbeta repertoires from subjects exposed to, actively infected with, or recovered from COVID-19 were included in the dataset. A de-identified subject ID, COVID-19 status, age in years and sex were almost always included in the sample metadata. Samples came from the ongoing ImmuneRACE study (first 160 participants) plus 1,254 subjects from 6 global collaborators. HLA class I and class II types, where available, came from metadata supplied by the sample provider rather than from assay-based typing.

Each collaborating institution followed its own protocols to collect whole blood in K2EDTA tubes. For TCRbeta analysis, collaborators shipped samples as frozen whole blood, isolated PBMCs, or DNA extracted from either of those sample types. The immunoSEQ Assay, a bias-controlled multiplex PCR, was used to amplify TCRbeta CDR3 regions from genomic DNA. The paper's data handling went like this. Nucleated cell counts per sample were estimated from amplification of reference gene primers within the assay. To quantify the absolute abundance of each unique TCRbeta CDR3 rearrangement, sequence reads were collapsed and filtered. Productive Simpson clonality was computed per sample as the square root of Simpson's diversity index over productive rearrangements. TCRdb provides this immuneACCESS table in a form limited to in-frame rearrangements. Some clones are lacking; in checked studies, under half of them reflect an unresolved V gene, and why the rest are absent is not known. The V and J calls and the clone size are those of that table, but D and trimming were determined from the DNA. For this sample the table gives 130,000 to 150,000 clones, of which approximately 91% were detected only once. 1.5% to 2% of the sample is in the top ten clones.

Compared with germline, V lacks 3 bases and J lacks 7 bases; bases without a gene match: 3. Including cysteine and phenylalanine, the CDR3 has 13 amino acids. Only CDR3 DNA is held: 39 bases, read in frame from base 1. The germline V gene (reference sequence) sets CDR1 to LNHNV and CDR2 to YYDKDF. Study-wide conclusions, independent of this receptor: Clinical and demographic metadata were provided uncurated, with the amount varying by source and participant.

The sequence joins TRBV15 to TRBJ1-1; 9 bases in the junction line up with TRBD1. The TCR originated in a man in his sixties or seventies with acute or convalescent COVID-19. The material sequenced was peripheral blood. The nucleotides read TGTGCCACCAGCAGTTTGGGACAGGGTGAAGCTTTCTTT. Its protein reads: CATSSLGQGEAFF.